A single sample is the source of the 2 T cell receptor beta chains below, sequenced in a study of identifying expanded T cells in peripheral blood. Method: immunoSEQ multiplex PCR; TCRdb's copy keeps in-frame clones and lacks some. Here the sample spans about 130,000 clones, 65% to 90% being singletons. Material for sequencing was blood. All receptors come from a person between 18 and 75 years old in good health.

The chain recombines TRBV11-3 with TRBJ2-1; possible D gene TRBD2, 6 bases. The CDR3 runs 15 residues. V lost 5 bases and J lost 4, with 15 bases in between. Germline CDR1 reads SGHNT; CDR2 reads YENEEA. The CDR3 DNA reads as TGTGCCAGCAGCACCCAAACGGGGGATTACAATGAGCAGTTCTTC. This encodes CASSTQTGDYNEQFF.

The rearrangement links TRBV28 to TRBJ1-2, with 9 positions matching TRBD1. The CDR3 spans 13 residues. Per germline, CDR1 MDHEN and CDR2 SYDVKM. With 6 bases clipped from V and 6 bases from J, the junction kept 5 bases outside the gene matches. The CDR3 nucleotides are TGTGCCAGCAGAACAGGGGGCGATCATGGCTACACCTTC. This gives the protein CASRTGGDHGYTF.